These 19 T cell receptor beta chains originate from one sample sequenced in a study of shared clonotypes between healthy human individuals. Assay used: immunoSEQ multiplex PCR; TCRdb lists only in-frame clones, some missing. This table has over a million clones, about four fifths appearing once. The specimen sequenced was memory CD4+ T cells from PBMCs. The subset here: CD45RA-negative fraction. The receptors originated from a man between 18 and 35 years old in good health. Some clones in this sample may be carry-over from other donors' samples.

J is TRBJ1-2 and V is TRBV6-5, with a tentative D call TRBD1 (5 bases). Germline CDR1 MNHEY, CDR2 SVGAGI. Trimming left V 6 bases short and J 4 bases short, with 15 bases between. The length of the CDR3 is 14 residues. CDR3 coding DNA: TGTGCCAGCAGCGATCGACCGGGGCCCTATGGCTACACCTTC. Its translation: CASSDRPGPYGYTF.

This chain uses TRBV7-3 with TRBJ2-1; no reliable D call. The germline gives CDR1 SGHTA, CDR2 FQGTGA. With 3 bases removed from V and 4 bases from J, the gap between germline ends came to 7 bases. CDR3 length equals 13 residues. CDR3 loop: CASSFDGYNEQFF. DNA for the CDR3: TGTGCCAGCAGCTTTGACGGATACAATGAGCAGTTCTTC.

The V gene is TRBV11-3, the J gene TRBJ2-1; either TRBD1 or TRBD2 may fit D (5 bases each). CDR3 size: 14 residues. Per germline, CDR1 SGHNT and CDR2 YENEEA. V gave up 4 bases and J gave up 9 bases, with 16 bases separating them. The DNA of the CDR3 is TGTGCCAGCAGCTCCGGAATTCTGGGGACTGAGCAGTTCTTC. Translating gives CASSSGILGTEQFF.

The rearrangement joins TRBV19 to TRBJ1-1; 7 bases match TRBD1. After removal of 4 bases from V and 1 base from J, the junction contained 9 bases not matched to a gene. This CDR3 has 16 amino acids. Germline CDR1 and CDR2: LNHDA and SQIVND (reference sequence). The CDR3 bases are TGTGCCAGTAGTAAACCCGGGACAGCAAAGAACACTGAAGCTTTCTTT. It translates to CASSKPGTAKNTEAFF.

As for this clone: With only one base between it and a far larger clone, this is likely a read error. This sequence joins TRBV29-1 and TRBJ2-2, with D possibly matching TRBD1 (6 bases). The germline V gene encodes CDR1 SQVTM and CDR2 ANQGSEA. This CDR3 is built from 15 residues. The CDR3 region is CGVIGTGQNTGELFF. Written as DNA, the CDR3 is TGCGGCGTGATAGGGACGGGACAGAACACCGGGGAGCTGTTTTTT.

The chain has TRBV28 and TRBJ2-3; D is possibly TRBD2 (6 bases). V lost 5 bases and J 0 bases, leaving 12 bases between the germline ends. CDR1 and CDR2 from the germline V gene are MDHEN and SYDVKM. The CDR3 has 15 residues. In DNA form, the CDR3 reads TGTGCCAGCAGTCAGGCCGGGAGTAGCACAGATACGCAGTATTTT. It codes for CASSQAGSSTDTQYF.

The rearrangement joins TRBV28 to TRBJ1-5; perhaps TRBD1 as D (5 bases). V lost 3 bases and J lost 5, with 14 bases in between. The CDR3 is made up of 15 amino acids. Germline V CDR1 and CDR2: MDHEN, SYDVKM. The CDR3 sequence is CASSLGVNRDQPQHF. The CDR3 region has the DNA TGTGCCAGCAGTTTGGGGGTAAATCGTGATCAGCCCCAGCATTTT.

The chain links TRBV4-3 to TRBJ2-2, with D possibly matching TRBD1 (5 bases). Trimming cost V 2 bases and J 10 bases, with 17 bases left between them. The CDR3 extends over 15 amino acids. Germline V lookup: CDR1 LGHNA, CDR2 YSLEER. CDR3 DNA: TGCGCCAGCAGCCAAACGGACAAGACGGTTGAGGAGCTGTTTTTT. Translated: CASSQTDKTVEELFF.

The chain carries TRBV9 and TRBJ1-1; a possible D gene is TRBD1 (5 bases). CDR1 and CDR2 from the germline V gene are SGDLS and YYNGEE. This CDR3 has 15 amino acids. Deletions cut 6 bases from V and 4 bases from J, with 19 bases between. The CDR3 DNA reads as TGTGCCAGCACACCGTGGGGGGAGGTGAGCACTGAAGCTTTCTTT. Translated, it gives CASTPWGEVSTEAFF.

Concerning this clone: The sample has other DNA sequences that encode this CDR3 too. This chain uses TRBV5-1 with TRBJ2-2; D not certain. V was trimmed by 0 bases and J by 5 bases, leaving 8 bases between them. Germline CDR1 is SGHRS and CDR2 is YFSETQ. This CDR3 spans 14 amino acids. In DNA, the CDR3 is TGCGCCAGCAGCTTGGCTGGGATTACCGGGGAGCTGTTTTTT. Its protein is CASSLAGITGELFF. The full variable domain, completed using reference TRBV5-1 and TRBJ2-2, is KAGVTQTPRYLIKTRGQQVTLSCSPISGHRSVSWYQQTPGQGLQFLFEYFSETQRNKGNFPGRFSGRQFSNSRSEMNVSTLELGDSALYLCASSLAGITGELFFGEGSRLTVL.

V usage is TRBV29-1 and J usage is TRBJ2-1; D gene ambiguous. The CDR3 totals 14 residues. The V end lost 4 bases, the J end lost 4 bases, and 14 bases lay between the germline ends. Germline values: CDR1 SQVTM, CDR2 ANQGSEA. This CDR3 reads CSVVLAATYNEQFF. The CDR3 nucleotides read TGCAGCGTTGTATTGGCGGCTACTTACAATGAGCAGTTCTTC.

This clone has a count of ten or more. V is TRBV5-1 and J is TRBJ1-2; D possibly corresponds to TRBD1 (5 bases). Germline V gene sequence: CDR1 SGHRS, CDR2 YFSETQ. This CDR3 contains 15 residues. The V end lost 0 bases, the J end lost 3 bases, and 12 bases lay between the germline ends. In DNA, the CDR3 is TGCGCCAGCAGCTTGGGACGGGGGATTGACTATGGCTACACCTTC. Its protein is CASSLGRGIDYGYTF.

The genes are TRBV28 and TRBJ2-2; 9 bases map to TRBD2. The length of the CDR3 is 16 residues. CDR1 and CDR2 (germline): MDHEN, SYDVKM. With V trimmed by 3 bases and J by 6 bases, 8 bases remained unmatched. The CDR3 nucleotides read TGTGCCAGCAGTTTCATAGCGGGAGACCCTCCCGGGGAGCTGTTTTTT. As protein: CASSFIAGDPPGELFF.

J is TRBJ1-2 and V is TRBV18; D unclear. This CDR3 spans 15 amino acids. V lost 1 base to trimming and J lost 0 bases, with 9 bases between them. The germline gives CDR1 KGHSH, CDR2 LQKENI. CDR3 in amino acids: CASSPRTATNYGYTF. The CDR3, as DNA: TGTGCCAGCTCACCACGAACAGCAACTAACTATGGCTACACCTTC.

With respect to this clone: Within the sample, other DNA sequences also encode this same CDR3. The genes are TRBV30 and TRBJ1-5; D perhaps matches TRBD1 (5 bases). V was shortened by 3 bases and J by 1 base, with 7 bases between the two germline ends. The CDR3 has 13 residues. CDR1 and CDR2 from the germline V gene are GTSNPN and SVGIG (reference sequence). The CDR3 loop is CAWSRASNQPQHF. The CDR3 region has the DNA TGTGCCTGGAGCAGGGCGAGCAATCAGCCCCAGCATTTT. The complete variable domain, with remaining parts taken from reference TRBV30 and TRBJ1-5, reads SQTIHQWPATLVQPVGSPLSLECTVEGTSNPNLYWYRQAAGRGLQLLFYSVGIGQISSEVPQNLSASRPQDRQFILSSKKLLLSDSGFYLCAWSRASNQPQHFGDGTRLSIL.

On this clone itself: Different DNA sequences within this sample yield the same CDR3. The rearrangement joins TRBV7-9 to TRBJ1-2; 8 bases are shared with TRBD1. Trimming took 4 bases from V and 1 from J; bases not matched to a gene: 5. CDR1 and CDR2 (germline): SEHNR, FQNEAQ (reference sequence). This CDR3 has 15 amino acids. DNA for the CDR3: TGTGCCAGCAGCTCTGGACAGGGCCTTAACTATGGCTACACCTTC. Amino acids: CASSSGQGLNYGYTF.

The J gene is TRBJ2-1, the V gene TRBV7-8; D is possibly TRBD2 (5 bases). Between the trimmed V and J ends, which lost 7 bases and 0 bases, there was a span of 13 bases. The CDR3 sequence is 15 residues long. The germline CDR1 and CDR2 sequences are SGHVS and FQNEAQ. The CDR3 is CASTLAGFSYNEQFF. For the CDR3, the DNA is TGTGCCAGCACCCTAGCCGGGTTCTCCTACAATGAGCAGTTCTTC. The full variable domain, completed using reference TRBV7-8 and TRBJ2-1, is GAGVSQSPRYKVAKRGQDVALRCDPISGHVSLFWYQQALGQGPEFLTYFQNEAQLDKSGLPSDRFFAERPEGSVSTLKIQRTQQEDSAVYLCASTLAGFSYNEQFFGPGTRLTVL.

In DNA, the CDR3 is TGTGCCAGCAGTTTAGCCCCTAGCCCCGGGGAGCTGTTTTTT. It codes for CASSLAPSPGELFF. The chain combines TRBV28 with TRBJ2-2, with D perhaps matching TRBD2 (5 bases). V lost 2 bases to trimming and J lost 6 bases, with 10 bases between them. The CDR3 spans 14 residues. CDR1 is MDHEN and CDR2 is SYDVKM in the germline V gene. The complete variable domain, with remaining parts taken from reference TRBV28 and TRBJ2-2, reads DVKVTQSSRYLVKRTGEKVFLECVQDMDHENMFWYRQDPGLGLRLIYFSYDVKMKEKGDIPEGYSVSREKKERFSLILESASTNQTSMYLCASSLAPSPGELFFGEGSRLTVL.

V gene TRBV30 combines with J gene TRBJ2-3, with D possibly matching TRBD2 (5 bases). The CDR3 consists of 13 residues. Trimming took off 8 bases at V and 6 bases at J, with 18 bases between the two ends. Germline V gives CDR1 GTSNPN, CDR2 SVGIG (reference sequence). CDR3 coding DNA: TGTGCCAGCGGTCAGAGTGGGTGGGATACGCAGTATTTT. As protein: CASGQSGWDTQYF.